A single sample gave rise to the 23 T cell receptor beta chains below, sequenced in a study of OX40 agonist ivuxolimab in advanced cancers. Library preparation employed the immunoSEQ multiplex PCR assay. TCRdb provides this immuneACCESS table in a form limited to in-frame rearrangements. Some clones are lacking; in checked studies, under half of them reflect an unresolved V gene, and why the rest are absent is not known. In all, the sample holds 57,000 or so clones, and over 80% of those were seen once. Together, the top ten hold roughly 3.3% of the sample. The sequencing used CD4+ or CD8+ T cells sorted from blood, collected in a trial of the OX40 agonist ivuxolimab. The source is an adult with an advanced solid tumor such as melanoma, head and neck, liver or kidney cancer.

The J gene is TRBJ2-2, the V gene TRBV5-5, with unresolved D. Per germline, CDR1 SGHKS and CDR2 YYEKEE (reference sequence). There are 17 residues in the CDR3. V lost 0 bases and J 1 base, leaving 13 bases between the germline ends. CDR3 loop: CASSLVKASLNTGELFF. The CDR3 DNA reads TGTGCCAGCAGCTTGGTGAAGGCCAGTCTGAACACCGGGGAGCTGTTTTTT.

The chain has TRBV7-2 and TRBJ2-7, with D perhaps matching TRBD2 (5 bases). Germline CDR1 reads SGHTA; CDR2 reads FQGNSA. CDR3 size: 13 residues. V shed 3 bases and J shed 5 bases, with 11 bases lying between them. The DNA for the CDR3 is TGTGCCAGCAGCTTCGGGCCGCGGGACGAGCAGTACTTC. It codes for CASSFGPRDEQYF.

The chain uses TRBV2 and TRBJ2-3, with D hard to call. CDR3 length: 15 amino acids. V was trimmed by 7 bases and J by 0 bases, leaving 14 bases between them. CDR1 is SNHLY, CDR2 FYNNEI, per germline. The CDR3 bases are TGTGCCAGCACCCTTAGTGTCTCGAGCACAGATACGCAGTATTTT. It codes for CASTLSVSSTDTQYF.

The rearrangement uses TRBV28 and TRBJ2-2; 7 bases are a match to TRBD2. The J segment lost 1 base and the V segment lost 6 bases, leaving 5 bases of the junction unmatched. Germline V gene data show CDR1 as MDHEN and CDR2 as SYDVKM. The CDR3 covers 15 residues. The CDR3 nucleotides are TGTGCCAGCAGATTGAGCGGGGTGAACACCGGGGAGCTGTTTTTT. It codes for CASRLSGVNTGELFF.

V gene TRBV18 combines with J gene TRBJ1-4; D unclear. CDR3 length equals 16 residues. Germline CDR1 and CDR2: KGHSH and LQKENI. V was shortened by 2 bases and J by 4 bases, with 14 bases between the two germline ends. The CDR3 reads CASSPLAWANNEKLFF. CDR3 nucleotides: TGTGCCAGCTCACCATTGGCATGGGCGAATAATGAAAAACTGTTTTTT.

Regarding this clone: Mismatch with germline at one junction end may stem from a read error. This chain connects TRBV7-7 to TRBJ2-5; 9 bases align to TRBD1. The CDR3 extends over 14 amino acids. In germline, CDR1 is SSHAT, CDR2 FNYEAQ (reference sequence). The CDR3 DNA reads TGTGCTAGCAGCTCAACAGGGGGCGAGGAGACCCAGTACTTC. This gives the protein CASSSTGGEETQYF.

CDR3 in amino acids: CASSQPDSSGNTIYF. DNA of the CDR3: TGTGCCAGCAGCCAACCGGACAGCTCTGGAAACACCATATATTTT. The chain has TRBV4-2 and TRBJ1-3; the D gene is possibly TRBD1 (6 bases). The V end was cut by 2 bases, the J end by 0 bases, with 8 bases between. The CDR3 is 15 residues long. Looked up from germline, CDR1 is LGHNA and CDR2 is YNFKEQ.

The rearrangement joins TRBV6-5 to TRBJ1-2, with 7 bases that match TRBD1. V shed 5 bases, J shed 4 bases, and the junction held 7 bases outside the gene matches. Germline-derived CDR1 and CDR2 are MNHEY and SVGAGI. The length of the CDR3 is 14 residues. The CDR3 region is CASSRDSHGYGYTF. In nucleotides, the CDR3 is TGTGCCAGCAGTCGGGACAGTCACGGCTATGGCTACACCTTC.

J is TRBJ2-2 and V is TRBV11-2; D is unresolved. This CDR3 is 13 amino acids long. V was cut by 2 bases and J by 3 bases, with 4 bases left in between. CDR1 and CDR2 from the germline V gene are SGHAT and FQNNGV. This CDR3 is CASSLTDTGELFF. The DNA of the CDR3 is TGTGCCAGCAGCTTAACGGACACCGGGGAGCTGTTTTTT.

The rearrangement joins TRBV10-3 to TRBJ1-5; D call uncertain. This CDR3 has 13 residues. V shed 5 bases and J shed 5 bases, with 10 bases lying between them. Germline V gives CDR1 ENHRY, CDR2 SYGVKD. CDR3 sequence reads: CAISTTDDQPQHF. CDR3 DNA sequence: TGTGCCATCAGTACCACGGACGATCAGCCCCAGCATTTT.

This clone was observed once. V and J are TRBV5-1 and TRBJ2-5; tentatively, D is TRBD2 (8 bases). This CDR3 is 15 amino acids long. V shed 4 bases and J shed 5 bases, with 18 bases lying between them. The V gene's germline CDR1 is SGHRS and CDR2 YFSETQ. CDR3 sequence: CASSVSGVRGETQYF. The DNA for the CDR3 is TGCGCCAGCAGCGTTAGCGGGGTCAGGGGGGAGACCCAGTACTTC.

The chain carries TRBV6-6 and TRBJ2-5; D gene ambiguous. The CDR3 extends over 13 amino acids. Deletions cut 0 bases from V and 5 bases from J, with 7 bases between. Germline V CDR1 and CDR2: MNHNY, SVGAGI (reference sequence). For the CDR3, the DNA is TGTGCCAGCAGTTACTCCCGGGCGGAGACCCAGTACTTC. As protein: CASSYSRAETQYF.

V and J are TRBV11-2 and TRBJ1-3, with D uncertain. Trimming shortened V by 4 bases and J by 4 bases, and 17 bases separated the two germline ends. The CDR3 consists of 16 residues. Germline CDR1 SGHAT, CDR2 FQNNGV. The CDR3 protein is CASSWGVRARGNTIYF. Written as DNA, the CDR3 is TGTGCCAGCAGCTGGGGTGTGAGGGCGCGGGGAAACACCATATATTTT.

The rearrangement joins TRBV6-5 to TRBJ2-1; D is possibly TRBD2 (6 bases). The V and J ends lost 0 bases and 10 bases respectively, with 10 bases between them. Germline CDR1 is MNHEY and CDR2 is SVGAGI. This CDR3 region has 13 residues. CDR3 residues: CASSYSEGLEQFF. CDR3 nucleotide sequence: TGTGCCAGCAGTTACTCGGAGGGGTTGGAGCAGTTCTTC.

V is TRBV19 and J is TRBJ1-5; TRBD1 might be the D (6 bases). Deletions cut 4 bases from V and 6 bases from J, with 16 bases between. CDR3 length: 15 amino acids. Germline values: CDR1 LNHDA, CDR2 SQIVND (reference sequence). The CDR3 region is CASSRRGGASQPQHF. CDR3 nucleotide sequence: TGTGCCAGTAGTAGGAGGGGGGGCGCGAGTCAGCCCCAGCATTTT.

The chain is built from TRBV5-1 and TRBJ2-1; TRBD2 matches 11 bases. This CDR3 spans 15 amino acids. J was trimmed by 6 bases and V by 5 bases; bases with no gene match: 7. Germline assignment: CDR1 SGHRS and CDR2 YFSETQ. The CDR3 reads CASSFLAGGLNEQFF. In DNA form, the CDR3 reads TGCGCCAGCAGTTTTTTAGCGGGGGGGCTCAATGAGCAGTTCTTC.

The DNA of the CDR3 is TGCGCCAGCAGCCAAGGGTTGTTGGGACAGACAAATTCACCCCTCCACTTT. Protein product: CASSQGLLGQTNSPLHF. The rearrangement uses TRBV4-3 and TRBJ1-6; 7 nucleotides align to TRBD1. This CDR3 comprises 17 residues. V shed 1 base and J 7 bases; nucleotides not matched to a gene: 10. CDR1 LGHNA and CDR2 YSLEER come from the germline V gene.

The chain links TRBV5-4 to TRBJ1-4; TRBD1 aligns across 9 bases. The CDR3 totals 15 residues. The germline V gene has CDR1 SGHNT and CDR2 YYREEE (reference sequence). The J segment lost 8 bases and the V segment lost 3 bases, leaving 8 bases of the junction unmatched. DNA of the CDR3: TGTGCCAGCAGCTCATCGGACAGGGGTAGAGAAAAACTGTTTTTT. Translating gives CASSSSDRGREKLFF.

The V and J genes are TRBV6-6 and TRBJ1-5; TRBD1 agrees at 8 bases. This CDR3 spans 15 amino acids. J gave up 1 base and V 6 bases, and 5 bases lay outside the gene matches. In germline, CDR1 is MNHNY, CDR2 SVGAGI (reference sequence). The CDR3 DNA is TGTGCCAGCAGCCCTGGACAGGGCAGCAATCAGCCCCAGCATTTT. It specifies CASSPGQGSNQPQHF.

The V and J genes are TRBV4-3 and TRBJ2-1; D is ambiguous. The V end lost 1 base, the J end lost 5 bases, and 12 bases lay between the germline ends. Germline CDR1 and CDR2: LGHNA and YSLEER. The CDR3 covers 15 residues. CDR3 protein: CASSQGGVSNNEQFF. The CDR3 DNA reads as TGCGCCAGCAGCCAAGGAGGCGTCTCTAACAATGAGCAGTTCTTC.

This chain connects TRBV7-3 to TRBJ1-1; perhaps TRBD1 as D (6 bases). V was pared by 1 base and J by 1 base, with 13 bases between. CDR1 is SGHTA, CDR2 FQGTGA, per germline. The CDR3 spans 16 residues. CDR3 nucleotide sequence: TGTGCCAGCAGCTTAAATCAGGGGCAGGGGAACACTGAAGCTTTCTTT. Translation gives CASSLNQGQGNTEAFF.

The J gene is TRBJ1-5, the V gene TRBV2; the D is unclear. CDR3 length: 13 residues. V dropped 8 bases and J dropped 4 bases, with 12 bases sitting between them. Germline V gives CDR1 SNHLY, CDR2 FYNNEI. The CDR3 bases are TGTGCCAGCTCCGAGAGAGAGAATCAGCCCCAGCATTTT. Its translation: CASSERENQPQHF.

The chain carries TRBV2 and TRBJ2-5; TRBD1 agrees at 8 bases. CDR1 is SNHLY, CDR2 FYNNEI, per germline. The CDR3 extends over 16 amino acids. Germline trimming cut 2 bases from V and 8 bases from J; bases unmatched to any gene: 13. CDR3 bases: TGTGCCAGCAGTGAACTACAAGGACAGGGTTCCCAAACCCAGTACTTC. It yields the protein CASSELQGQGSQTQYF. Full variable domain (missing parts from reference TRBV2 and TRBJ2-5): EPEVTQTPSHQVTQMGQEVILRCVPISNHLYFYWYRQILGQKVEFLVSFYNNEISEKSEIFDDQFSVERPDGSNFTLKIRSTKLEDSAMYFCASSELQGQGSQTQYFGPGTRLLVL.